The clone carrying this TCR beta chain appeared a single time. The antigen is unknown. This entry belongs to a study of blood T cells in healthy people across ages. Points from the study as a whole: The long-lived group displayed more naive CD4+ cells, plus higher diversity, than the aged donors did. Getting older went along with TCR beta diversity per million T cells dropping roughly linearly. Not knowing donor CMV status may have confounded expanded clonotype changes.

Next came a second PCR, run for roughly 6 to 11 cycles, which used a sample-barcoded 5' primer along with a J-beta primer mix. TCRdb recomputed calls from the 5' RACE reads with MiXCR, one row per CDR3 protein. The data hold approximately 800,000 distinct CDR3 sequences, with roughly 50% observed a single time. V lost 6 bases, J lost 3 bases, and 10 bases stayed unmatched. Germline V gene lookup returns CDR1 DFQATT and CDR2 SNEGSKA (reference sequence). The CDR3 totals 14 residues. This TCR was sampled from a man younger than 40 in good health. The specimen sequenced was blood. The chain combines TRBV20-1 with TRBJ1-2; 7 nucleotides line up with TRBD1. The chain's CDR3 is CSAKAVQGDYGYTF. DNA for the CDR3: TGCAGTGCCAAGGCGGTTCAGGGGGACTATGGCTACACCTTC.